Included here is one TCR beta chain sequence, with context. Its antigen is still unknown. Nothing much larger sits one base from this clone, and base qualities are not available. This sample stems from a study of blood T cell repertoires in COVID-19 (dated by TCRdb to about 2020). Notes on the research overall: Samples covering the acute and convalescent phases of COVID-19 were provided by collaborators in the United States, Italy and Spain. The repertoires were made available in a free public database intended to serve as a resource for research on the immune response to SARS-CoV-2. Where available, HLA class I and class II types were taken from metadata supplied by the sample provider and were not determined by assay-based typing. Deeply sampled blood TCRbeta repertoires from subjects exposed to, actively infected with, or recovered from COVID-19 were included in the dataset. Sample metadata almost always included a de-identified subject ID, COVID-19 status, age in years and sex. The material from the prospective study consisted of cDNA or gDNA derived from T cells, B-cell-depleted T cells, or PBMCs. The samples were drawn from the first 160 participants of the ongoing ImmuneRACE study and from 1,254 subjects provided by 6 global collaborators. The full study reports these points: The amount of clinical and demographic metadata varied by source and participant and was provided uncurated.

From its cysteine to its phenylalanine, the CDR3 spans 16 amino acids. Of all the DNA, just the CDR3 is kept, 48 bases in frame from base 1. Clipping removes 3 bases from V and 6 bases from J, with 9 as the unmatched junction base count. CDR1 and CDR2, looked up from the germline V gene, are SGHRS and YFSETQ. Another Seattle source contributed samples from volunteer blood donors who had recovered from COVID-19. Each collaborating institution followed its own protocols to collect whole blood in K2EDTA tubes. For TCRbeta analysis, collaborator samples were shipped as frozen whole blood, as isolated PBMCs, or as DNA extracted from either sample type. TCRbeta CDR3 regions were amplified from genomic DNA using the immunoSEQ Assay, a bias-controlled multiplex PCR. In the authors' own workflow: The number of nucleated cells in each sample was estimated by amplification of reference gene primers within the assay. To quantify the absolute abundance of each unique TCRbeta CDR3 rearrangement, sequence reads were collapsed and filtered. For each sample, productive Simpson clonality was calculated as the square root of Simpson's diversity index across productive rearrangements. Not all clones reach the TCRdb copy of this immuneACCESS table, which keeps in-frame sequences only. Checked studies attribute under half of the gap to unresolved V genes and leave the rest unexplained. The V and J calls and the clone size are those of that table, but D and trimming were determined from the DNA. The sample profile shows 200,000 to 250,000 clones; about 86% of them were found once. Clones ranked in the top ten supply 3% to 3.5% of the sample.

The clonotype originates from a woman aged 25 to 45 who had recovered from COVID-19. Sequencing input: peripheral blood. This chain is built from TRBV5-1 and TRBJ2-1, with 10 bases matching TRBD2. The nucleotide sequence reads as follows: TGCGCCAGCAGCTGGACCGGGACTAGCGTATTCAATGAGCAGTTCTTC. Its amino acids are CASSWTGTSVFNEQFF. With the rest looked up from the reference TRBV5-1 and TRBJ2-1 genes rather than sequenced, the full variable domain is KAGVTQTPRYLIKTRGQQVTLSCSPISGHRSVSWYQQTPGQGLQFLFEYFSETQRNKGNFPGRFSGRQFSNSRSEMNVSTLELGDSALYLCASSWTGTSVFNEQFFGPGTRLTVL.